Following are 20 T cell receptor beta chains from one sample sequenced in a study of T cell repertoires in cytomegalovirus infection. TCRdb fed the reads into MiXCR, producing one record per CDR3 protein. The sample records hundreds of thousands of distinct CDR3 sequences, approximately 32% being singletons. Sample: PBMCs. These TCRs come from a human donor in good health (CMV status not recorded). Some clones in this sample may be carry-over from other donors' samples.

This clonotype was seen a few times. The chain employs TRBV7-6 and TRBJ2-1; 10 bases fit TRBD1. The germline gives CDR1 SGHVS, CDR2 FNYEAQ. This CDR3 region has 18 residues. The J segment lost 7 bases and the V segment lost 4 bases, leaving 16 bases of the junction unmatched. CDR3 coding DNA: TGTGCCAGCAGCTCCCTCAAGGGGGGGACAGGGGTTATGAATGAGCAGTTCTTC. Its protein is CASSSLKGGTGVMNEQFF. The whole variable domain, remainder taken from reference TRBV7-6 and TRBJ2-1, is GAGVSQSPRYKVTKRGQDVALRCDPISGHVSLYWYRQALGQGPEFLTYFNYEAQQDKSGLPNDRFSAERPEGSISTLTIQRTEQRDSAMYRCASSSLKGGTGVMNEQFFGPGTRLTVL.

The chain employs TRBV30 and TRBJ2-3; TRBD2 is a possible D gene (6 bases). Germline V gene sequence: CDR1 GTSNPN, CDR2 SVGIG (reference sequence). The CDR3 has 13 residues. Trimming pared 3 bases from V and 4 bases from J, leaving 11 bases between. The CDR3 is CAWSTGVPDTQYF. The CDR3 DNA is TGTGCCTGGAGCACGGGGGTTCCAGATACGCAGTATTTT.

This clonotype has a handful of counts. The gene calls are TRBV11-2 and TRBJ1-3; D unclear. V was cut by 3 bases and J by 0 bases, with 6 bases left in between. CDR3 length: 14 residues. CDR1 and CDR2 from the germline V gene are SGHAT and FQNNGV. The CDR3 region is CASSFGDSGNTIYF. The DNA of the CDR3 is TGTGCCAGCAGCTTCGGGGACTCTGGAAACACCATATATTTT.

The rearrangement uses TRBV12-3 or TRBV12-4 and TRBJ1-1; a weak D match, TRBD1 (5 bases). The CDR3 extends over 14 amino acids. The ends were cut back, 3 bases at V and 1 base at J, with 9 bases in the middle. The CDR3 sequence: CASSFAGRNTEAFF. In DNA, the CDR3 is TGTGCCAGCAGTTTCGCGGGGCGGAACACTGAAGCTTTCTTT.

This clonotype was observed many times. The J gene is TRBJ2-1, the V gene TRBV7-6; weak D call: TRBD1 (6 bases). Germline V gives CDR1 SGHVS, CDR2 FNYEAQ. This CDR3 is 16 amino acids long. The V end lost 5 bases, the J end lost 3 bases, and 17 bases lay between the germline ends. CDR3 nucleotides: TGTGCCAGCAGCCCGCAACAGGGTCTGTACTACAATGAGCAGTTCTTC. Protein sequence: CASSPQQGLYYNEQFF. Complete variable domain (other parts from reference TRBV7-6 and TRBJ2-1): GAGVSQSPRYKVTKRGQDVALRCDPISGHVSLYWYRQALGQGPEFLTYFNYEAQQDKSGLPNDRFSAERPEGSISTLTIQRTEQRDSAMYRCASSPQQGLYYNEQFFGPGTRLTVL.

The CDR3, as DNA: TGTGCCAGCAGCCAAGATGGGACGGGGAAACTGTTTTTT. Its protein product is CASSQDGTGKLFF. The J gene is TRBJ1-4, the V gene TRBV4-2, with TRBD1 as a possible D gene (5 bases). The germline V gene encodes CDR1 LGHNA and CDR2 YNFKEQ. The CDR3 extends over 13 amino acids. V dropped 0 bases and J dropped 11 bases, with 10 bases sitting between them.

This clonotype occurred a few times. The chain links TRBV4-2 to TRBJ1-1; TRBD1 matches 8 bases. Germline CDR1 LGHNA, CDR2 YNFKEQ. V shed 4 bases and J 10 bases; nucleotides not matched to a gene: 11. This CDR3 is built from 14 residues. The CDR3 is CASSPGTGPGVAFF. The CDR3 DNA reads as TGTGCCAGCAGCCCCGGGACAGGTCCTGGGGTAGCTTTCTTT.

Of note for this clonotype: The junction differs from germline at one of its ends, possibly a read error. This chain joins TRBV7-8 and TRBJ1-1; 9 positions agree with TRBD1. Germline V gene sequence: CDR1 SGHVS, CDR2 FQNEAQ. CDR3 size: 19 residues. The CDR3 nucleotides are TGTTCCAGCAGCTTAGCCCCGGACAGGGGAGAGCAGGGGAACACTGAAGATTTCTTT. Translation gives CSSSLAPDRGEQGNTEDFF.

The J gene is TRBJ1-1, the V gene TRBV7-9, with TRBD1 as a possible D gene (5 bases). Germline V gene sequence: CDR1 SEHNR, CDR2 FQNEAQ (reference sequence). The CDR3 is made up of 15 amino acids. Trimming left V 0 bases short and J 0 bases short, with 8 bases between. CDR3 region: CASSLAEGMNTEAFF. The CDR3 nucleotides read TGTGCCAGCAGCTTAGCAGAGGGGATGAACACTGAAGCTTTCTTT.

This clonotype came up many times. The chain couples TRBV11-2 to TRBJ2-7; no firm D call. Per germline, CDR1 SGHAT and CDR2 FQNNGV. V lost 0 bases, J lost 0 bases, and 12 bases lay in between. The CDR3 sequence is 16 residues long. The CDR3 sequence is CASSLDWAASSYEQYF. Written as DNA, the CDR3 is TGTGCCAGCAGCTTAGACTGGGCAGCTAGCTCCTACGAGCAGTACTTC.

This clonotype came up a few times. The rearrangement links TRBV28 to TRBJ1-5; 9 bases are shared with TRBD1. Losses at the gene ends were 2 bases for V and 5 bases for J; bases not matched to a gene: 7. The CDR3 loop spans 16 amino acids. Germline CDR1 MDHEN, CDR2 SYDVKM. The CDR3 bases are TGTGCCAGCAGTTTACTAGGGACAGGGTGGGATCAGCCCCAGCATTTT. This translates into CASSLLGTGWDQPQHF.

The chain links TRBV7-9 to TRBJ2-7; weak D call: TRBD2 (6 bases). Trimming removed 5 bases at V and 3 bases at J, with 17 bases between. The CDR3 length is 15 residues. Germline V CDR1 and CDR2: SEHNR, FQNEAQ (reference sequence). The CDR3 loop is CASSGREADYYEQYF. In nucleotides, the CDR3 is TGTGCCAGCAGCGGAAGGGAGGCCGATTACTACGAGCAGTACTTC.

This clonotype was detected ten times or more. The chain joins TRBV7-2 to TRBJ2-5; 8 nucleotides align to TRBD2. The CDR3 spans 16 residues. V lost 1 base to trimming and J lost 2 bases; unmatched junction nucleotides: 6. In germline, CDR1 is SGHTA, CDR2 FQGNSA. In DNA, the CDR3 is TGTGCCAGCAGCTTAGGGTCTGCGGGGGGACAAGAGACCCAGTACTTC. Its protein product is CASSLGSAGGQETQYF.

On this clonotype itself: The conserved closing phenylalanine or tryptophan is absent in this CDR3, likely reflecting a read error. This sequence joins TRBV12-3 or TRBV12-4 and TRBJ1-5; TRBD1 matches at 8 bases. The V segment lost 2 bases and the J segment 9 bases; nucleotides outside the gene matches: 18. This CDR3 is built from 18 residues. In DNA, the CDR3 is TGTGCCAGCAGTTTATTTAGGACAGGGCTTAAAGGGATTAGGCCCCAGCATTGT. Protein product: CASSLFRTGLKGIRPQHC.

This clonotype was counted many times. The chain joins TRBV7-8 to TRBJ2-3; TRBD2 matches 8 bases. Looked up from germline, CDR1 is SGHVS and CDR2 is FQNEAQ. The CDR3 extends over 16 amino acids. V was pared by 1 base and J by 5 bases, with 8 bases of the junction left unmatched. CDR3: CASSLVAAGEVDTQYF. The CDR3 nucleotides are TGTGCCAGCAGCTTAGTTGCAGCGGGGGAGGTAGATACGCAGTATTTT.

This clonotype occurred many times. This rearrangement joins TRBV7-2 to TRBJ2-1, with 9 bases fitting TRBD2. Germline loops: CDR1 SGHTA, CDR2 FQGNSA. The ends lost 6 bases at V and 6 bases at J; junction bases unmatched: 15. This CDR3 comprises 17 residues. The CDR3 region is CASRHWELAGASNEQFF. CDR3 coding DNA: TGTGCCAGCAGGCATTGGGAGTTAGCGGGGGCCTCCAATGAGCAGTTCTTC.

This clonotype was counted between two and nine times. V usage is TRBV11-2 and J usage is TRBJ2-1; D is undetermined. V lost 0 bases and J 0 bases, leaving 18 bases between the germline ends. The CDR3 extends over 19 amino acids. Germline lookup yields CDR1 SGHAT and CDR2 FQNNGV. The CDR3 DNA sequence: TGTGCCAGCAGCTTAGACCGGTCGAGACTCGCTTACTCCTACAATGAGCAGTTCTTC. This sequence encodes CASSLDRSRLAYSYNEQFF.

As concerns this clonotype: One base away lies a much larger clone, so this may be a sequencing read error. V and J are TRBV12-3 or TRBV12-4 and TRBJ2-7; 7 positions agree with TRBD2. The CDR3 totals 15 residues. CDR3 bases: TGTGCCAGCAGTTTAATCGGGGGAGGGCCCTACGTGCAGTACTTC. This encodes CASSLIGGGPYVQYF.

Only a few counts were recorded for this clonotype. The rearrangement joins TRBV19 to TRBJ1-2; TRBD1 might be the D (5 bases). Germline assignment: CDR1 LNHDA and CDR2 SQIVND (reference sequence). V was pared by 3 bases and J by 2 bases, with 19 bases between. CDR3 length: 17 amino acids. The CDR3 loop is CASSMLLGSRVNYGYTF. In DNA form, the CDR3 reads TGTGCCAGTAGTATGTTATTGGGAAGCAGGGTGAACTATGGCTACACCTTC.

The chain joins TRBV12-3 or TRBV12-4 to TRBJ2-7; no reliable D call. V was cut by 2 bases and J by 7 bases, with 6 bases left in between. CDR3 length equals 11 residues. The CDR3 loop is CASSLSQEQYF. The CDR3 nucleotides are TGTGCCAGCAGTTTAAGTCAGGAGCAGTACTTC.